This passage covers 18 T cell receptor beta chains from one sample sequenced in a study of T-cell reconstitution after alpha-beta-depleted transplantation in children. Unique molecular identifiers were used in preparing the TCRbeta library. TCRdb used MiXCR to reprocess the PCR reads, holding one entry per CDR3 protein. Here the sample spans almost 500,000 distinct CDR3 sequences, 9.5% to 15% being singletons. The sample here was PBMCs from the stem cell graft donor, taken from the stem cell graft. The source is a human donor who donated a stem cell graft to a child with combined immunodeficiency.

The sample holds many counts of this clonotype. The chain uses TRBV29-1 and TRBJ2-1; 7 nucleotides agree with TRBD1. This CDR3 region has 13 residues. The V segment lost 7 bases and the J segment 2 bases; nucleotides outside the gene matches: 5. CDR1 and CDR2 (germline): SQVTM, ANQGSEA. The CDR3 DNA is TGCAGCGCCGCCAGGGGGACCTACAATGAGCAGTTCTTC. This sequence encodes CSAARGTYNEQFF.

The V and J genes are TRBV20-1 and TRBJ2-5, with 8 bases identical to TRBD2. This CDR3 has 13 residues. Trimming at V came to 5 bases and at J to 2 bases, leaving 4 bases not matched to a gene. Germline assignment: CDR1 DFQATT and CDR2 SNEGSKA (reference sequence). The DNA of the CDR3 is TGCAGTGCTTCCCTAGCGGGTCAAGAGACCCAGTACTTC. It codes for CSASLAGQETQYF.

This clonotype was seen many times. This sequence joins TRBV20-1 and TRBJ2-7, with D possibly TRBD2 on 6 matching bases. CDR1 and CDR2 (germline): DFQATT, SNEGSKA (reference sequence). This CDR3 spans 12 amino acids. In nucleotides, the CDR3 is TGCAGCGCCGGAGGGTTCTCCTACGAGCAGTACTTC. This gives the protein CSAGGFSYEQYF.

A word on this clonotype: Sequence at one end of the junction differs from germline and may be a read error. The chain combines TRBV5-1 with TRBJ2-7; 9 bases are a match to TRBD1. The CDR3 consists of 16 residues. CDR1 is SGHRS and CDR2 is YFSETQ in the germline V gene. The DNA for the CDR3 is TGCGCCAGCAGTTTGGGGACAGGGTTCAATTACTACGAGCAGTACTTC. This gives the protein CASSLGTGFNYYEQYF.

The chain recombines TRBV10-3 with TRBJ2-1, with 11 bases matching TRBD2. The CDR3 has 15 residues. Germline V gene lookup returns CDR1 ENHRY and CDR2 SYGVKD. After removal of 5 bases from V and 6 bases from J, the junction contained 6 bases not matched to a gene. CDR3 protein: CAISQTSGVANEQFF. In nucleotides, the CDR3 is TGTGCCATCAGTCAGACTAGCGGGGTGGCCAATGAGCAGTTCTTC.

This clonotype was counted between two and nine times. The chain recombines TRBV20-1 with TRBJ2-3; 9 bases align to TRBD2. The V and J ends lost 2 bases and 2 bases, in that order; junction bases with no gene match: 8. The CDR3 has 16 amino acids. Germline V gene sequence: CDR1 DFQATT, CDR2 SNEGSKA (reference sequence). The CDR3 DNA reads TGCAGTGCTAGAACCTCGAGCGGGGGGATCACAGATACGCAGTATTTT. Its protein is CSARTSSGGITDTQYF.

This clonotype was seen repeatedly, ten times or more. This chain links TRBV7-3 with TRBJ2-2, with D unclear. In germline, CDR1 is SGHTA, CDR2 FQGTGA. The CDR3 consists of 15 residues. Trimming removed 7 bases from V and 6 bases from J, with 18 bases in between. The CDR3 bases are TGTGCCAGCATCATGAGGCCAGCTCCCGCCGGGGAGCTGTTTTTT. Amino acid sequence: CASIMRPAPAGELFF. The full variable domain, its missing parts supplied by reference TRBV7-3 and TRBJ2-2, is GAGVSQTPSNKVTEKGKYVELRCDPISGHTALYWYRQSLGQGPEFLIYFQGTGAADDSGLPNDRFFAVRPEGSVSTLKIQRTERGDSAVYLCASIMRPAPAGELFFGEGSRLTVL.

The CDR3 DNA sequence: TGTGCCAGCAGCCCCCAAGGCCGGGGCGCTAACTATGGCTACACCTTC. Protein: CASSPQGRGANYGYTF. J is TRBJ1-2 and V is TRBV7-2, with D possibly being TRBD1 (5 bases). With 5 bases removed from V and 0 bases from J, the gap between germline ends came to 16 bases. CDR3 length: 16 amino acids. The germline V gene encodes CDR1 SGHTA and CDR2 FQGNSA.

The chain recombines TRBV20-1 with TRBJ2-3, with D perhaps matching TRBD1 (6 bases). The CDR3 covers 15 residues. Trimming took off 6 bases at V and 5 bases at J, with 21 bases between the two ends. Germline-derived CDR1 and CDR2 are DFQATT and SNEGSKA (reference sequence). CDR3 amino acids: CSAQEVRGPGDTQYF. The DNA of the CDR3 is TGCAGTGCCCAAGAGGTCAGGGGACCAGGAGATACGCAGTATTTT.

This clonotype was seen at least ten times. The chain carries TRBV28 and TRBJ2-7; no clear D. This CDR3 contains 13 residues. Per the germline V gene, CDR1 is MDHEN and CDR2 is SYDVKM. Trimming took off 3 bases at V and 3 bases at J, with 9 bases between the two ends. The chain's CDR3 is CASSFSGYYEQYF. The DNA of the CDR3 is TGTGCCAGCAGTTTCTCCGGGTACTACGAGCAGTACTTC.

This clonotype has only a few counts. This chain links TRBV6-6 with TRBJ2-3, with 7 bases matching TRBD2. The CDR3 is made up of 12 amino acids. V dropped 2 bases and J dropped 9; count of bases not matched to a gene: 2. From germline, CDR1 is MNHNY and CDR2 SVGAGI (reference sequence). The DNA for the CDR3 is TGTGCCAGCAGTTACGAGCGGGACACGCAGTATTTT. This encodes CASSYERDTQYF.

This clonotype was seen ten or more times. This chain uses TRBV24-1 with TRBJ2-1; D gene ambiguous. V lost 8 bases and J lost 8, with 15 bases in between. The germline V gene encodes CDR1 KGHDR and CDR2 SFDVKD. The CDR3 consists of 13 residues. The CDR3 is CATKDGLMDEQFF. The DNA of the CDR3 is TGTGCCACCAAGGACGGTCTGATGGATGAGCAGTTCTTC.

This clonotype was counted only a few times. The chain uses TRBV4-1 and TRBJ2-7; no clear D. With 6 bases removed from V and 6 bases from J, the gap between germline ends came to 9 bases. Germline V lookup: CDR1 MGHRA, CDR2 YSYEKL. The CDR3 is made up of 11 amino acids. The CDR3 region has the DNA TGCGCCAGCAGGACTCTTCCCGAGCAGTACTTC. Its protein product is CASRTLPEQYF.

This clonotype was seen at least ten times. The CDR3 DNA reads as TGTGCCAGCAGTTACGGGGCAGGTTACGAGACCCAGTACTTC. Protein sequence: CASSYGAGYETQYF. J is TRBJ2-5 and V is TRBV6-5; D might be TRBD1 (5 bases). Per germline, CDR1 MNHEY and CDR2 SVGAGI. CDR3 length: 14 residues. Trimming stripped 2 bases from V and 5 bases from J, with 12 bases between.

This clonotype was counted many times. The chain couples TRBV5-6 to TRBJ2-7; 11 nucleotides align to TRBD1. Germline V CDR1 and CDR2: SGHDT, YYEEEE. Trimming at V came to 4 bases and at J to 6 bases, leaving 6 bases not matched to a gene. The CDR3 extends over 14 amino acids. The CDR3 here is CASSPSGTGGEQYF. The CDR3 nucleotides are TGTGCCAGCAGCCCTTCCGGGACAGGGGGCGAGCAGTACTTC.

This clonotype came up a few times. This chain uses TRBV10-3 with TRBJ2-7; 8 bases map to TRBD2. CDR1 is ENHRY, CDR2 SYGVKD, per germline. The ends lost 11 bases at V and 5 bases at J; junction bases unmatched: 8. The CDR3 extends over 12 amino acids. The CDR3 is CAARGREDEQYF. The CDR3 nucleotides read TGTGCCGCTCGGGGGCGGGAGGACGAGCAGTACTTC.

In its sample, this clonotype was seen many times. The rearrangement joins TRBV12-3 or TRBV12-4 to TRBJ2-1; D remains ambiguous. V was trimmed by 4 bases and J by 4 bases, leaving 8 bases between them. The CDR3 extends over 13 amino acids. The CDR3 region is CASSSPVYNEQFF. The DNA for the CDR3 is TGTGCCAGCAGTTCCCCGGTATACAATGAGCAGTTCTTC.

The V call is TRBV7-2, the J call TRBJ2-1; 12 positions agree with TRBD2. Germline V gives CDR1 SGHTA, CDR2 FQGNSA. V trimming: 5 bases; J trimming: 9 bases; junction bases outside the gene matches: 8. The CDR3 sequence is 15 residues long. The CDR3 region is CASSTLAGGQIEQFF. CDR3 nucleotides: TGTGCCAGCAGCACCCTAGCGGGGGGGCAGATTGAGCAGTTCTTC.